A selection of T cell receptor beta chains follows, all from one sample in a study of regulatory T cells in long-lasting Graves disease. TCRdb re-analysed the multiplex PCR reads in MiXCR, keeping a single row per CDR3 protein. The sample consists of about 460,000 distinct CDR3 sequences, 13% to 15% of them appearing once. This sample also belongs to another study, concerning T cells in Graves' hyperthyroidism and ophthalmopathy.

Source: peripheral blood mononuclear cells (PBMCs), taken at new diagnosis, from a patient treated with antithyroid drugs. The receptors here all came from a woman aged 45-65 years with Graves disease. The CDR3 runs from the conserved cysteine through the conserved F or W. A D gene is named only where the DNA matches it firmly. Clone size is given for some rows only: seen once, a few or many times, or a class if the clone is expanded.

v_call: TRBV18
j_call: TRBJ2-4
clone_size: NA
d_call: NA
cdr3_aa: CASSPLGENIQYF
cdr3_nt: TGTGCCAGCTCACCACTAGGGGAAAACATTCAGTACTTC

v_call: TRBV5-1
j_call: TRBJ2-7
clone_size: NA
d_call: TRBD2
cdr3_aa: CASSLEYSGIPREQYF
cdr3_nt: TGCGCCAGCAGCTTGGAATATAGCGGGATCCCCAGGGAGCAGTACTTC

v_call: TRBV6-1
j_call: TRBJ2-5
clone_size: many
d_call: TRBD1
cdr3_aa: CASSGERGQGTETQYF
cdr3_nt: TGTGCCAGCAGCGGGGAGAGGGGACAGGGGACAGAGACCCAGTACTTC

v_call: TRBV30
j_call: TRBJ2-2
clone_size: NA
d_call: TRBD2
cdr3_aa: CAWSLLSGVDTELFF
cdr3_nt: TGTGCCTGGAGCCTTCTAAGCGGGGTGGATACGGAGCTGTTTTTT

v_call: TRBV20-1
j_call: TRBJ2-1
clone_size: few
d_call: NA
cdr3_aa: CSANLDYNEQFF
cdr3_nt: TGCAGTGCTAACCTAGATTACAATGAGCAGTTCTTC

v_call: TRBV9
j_call: TRBJ2-7
clone_size: many
d_call: TRBD2
cdr3_aa: CASSVGGTSVDEQYF
cdr3_nt: TGTGCCAGCAGCGTAGGGGGGACTAGCGTCGACGAGCAGTACTTC

v_call: TRBV2
j_call: TRBJ2-3
clone_size: many
d_call: TRBD2
cdr3_aa: CASSERLSGGPDTDTQYF
cdr3_nt: TGTGCCAGCAGTGAACGGCTTTCGGGAGGGCCTGACACAGATACGCAGTATTTT

v_call: TRBV9
j_call: TRBJ2-5
clone_size: NA
d_call: TRBD2
cdr3_aa: CASSVSASGTQETQYF
cdr3_nt: TGTGCCAGCAGCGTATCGGCTAGCGGAACTCAAGAGACCCAGTACTTC

v_call: TRBV30
j_call: TRBJ2-1
clone_size: many
d_call: TRBD2
cdr3_aa: CAWSVQGLAGDEQFF
cdr3_nt: TGTGCCTGGAGTGTACAGGGACTAGCGGGAGATGAGCAGTTCTTC

v_call: TRBV27
j_call: TRBJ1-4
clone_size: few
d_call: TRBD1
cdr3_aa: CASSSGQGRIGANEKLFF
cdr3_nt: TGTGCCAGCAGTTCGGGACAGGGGCGGATTGGAGCTAATGAAAAACTGTTTTTT

v_call: TRBV2
j_call: TRBJ1-4
clone_size: few
d_call: NA
cdr3_aa: CASSETDLRSSKLFF
cdr3_nt: TGTGCCAGCAGTGAAACGGACTTGCGTTCGTCAAAACTGTTTTTT

v_call: TRBV2
j_call: TRBJ1-1
clone_size: many
d_call: TRBD1
cdr3_aa: CASSGTGVDNTEAFF
cdr3_nt: TGTGCCAGCAGCGGGACAGGGGTGGATAACACTGAAGCTTTCTTT

v_call: TRBV30
j_call: TRBJ2-2
clone_size: NA
d_call: NA
cdr3_aa: CAWSDRGTGELFF
cdr3_nt: TGTGCCTGGAGTGATAGAGGGACCGGGGAGCTGTTTTTT

v_call: TRBV20-1
j_call: TRBJ2-7
clone_size: many
d_call: TRBD1
cdr3_aa: CSARNPTGDNEQYF
cdr3_nt: TGCAGTGCTAGAAACCCGACAGGGGACAACGAGCAGTACTTC

v_call: TRBV3-1
j_call: TRBJ1-2
clone_size: few
d_call: NA
cdr3_aa: CASSPRDSYGYAF
cdr3_nt: TGTGCCAGCAGCCCGAGAGACAGCTATGGCTACGCCTTC

v_call: TRBV2
j_call: TRBJ1-1
clone_size: many
d_call: NA
cdr3_aa: CASAPITEAFF
cdr3_nt: TGTGCCAGCGCGCCTATTACTGAAGCTTTCTTT

v_call: TRBV24-1
j_call: TRBJ2-1
clone_size: many
d_call: NA
cdr3_aa: CATSDPIDNEQFF
cdr3_nt: TGTGCCACCAGTGACCCTATCGACAATGAGCAGTTCTTC

v_call: TRBV29-1
j_call: TRBJ2-1
clone_size: many
d_call: NA
cdr3_aa: CSVGRTNEQFF
cdr3_nt: TGCAGCGTTGGCCGAACCAATGAGCAGTTCTTC

v_call: TRBV2
j_call: TRBJ2-2
clone_size: few
d_call: NA
cdr3_aa: CASSVAFTGELFF
cdr3_nt: TGTGCCAGCAGTGTGGCTTTCACCGGGGAGCTGTTTTTT

v_call: TRBV7-6
j_call: TRBJ2-5
clone_size: many
d_call: NA
cdr3_aa: CASSLAGLWNETQYF
cdr3_nt: TGTGCCAGCAGCTTAGCGGGACTCTGGAATGAGACCCAGTACTTC

v_call: TRBV5-1
j_call: TRBJ2-7
clone_size: many
d_call: TRBD1
cdr3_aa: CASSTGQGAYEQYF
cdr3_nt: TGTGCCAGCAGTACGGGACAGGGCGCCTACGAGCAGTACTTC

v_call: TRBV9
j_call: TRBJ1-5
clone_size: few
d_call: NA
cdr3_aa: CASSVNWQGNSNQPQHF
cdr3_nt: TGTGCCAGCAGCGTCAACTGGCAGGGGAATAGCAATCAGCCCCAGCATTTT

v_call: TRBV28
j_call: TRBJ2-1
clone_size: many
d_call: TRBD2
cdr3_aa: CASSLAGGNNEQFF
cdr3_nt: TGTGCCAGCAGCTTAGCGGGAGGGAACAATGAGCAGTTCTTC

v_call: TRBV28
j_call: TRBJ2-3
clone_size: many
d_call: TRBD1
cdr3_aa: CASSLNRDRPESTDTQYF
cdr3_nt: TGTGCCAGCAGCCTAAACCGGGACAGGCCTGAGAGCACAGATACGCAGTATTTT

v_call: TRBV9
j_call: TRBJ2-1
clone_size: NA
d_call: TRBD2
cdr3_aa: CASSPGTSLVNEQFF
cdr3_nt: TGTGCCAGCAGCCCAGGGACTAGCCTAGTCAATGAGCAGTTCTTC

v_call: TRBV5-6
j_call: TRBJ2-5
clone_size: many
d_call: NA
cdr3_aa: CASSPIGGQTQYF
cdr3_nt: TGTGCCAGCAGCCCCATCGGGGGTCAGACCCAGTACTTC

v_call: TRBV19
j_call: TRBJ1-1
clone_size: few
d_call: NA
cdr3_aa: CASSIIWDTMNTEAFF
cdr3_nt: TGTGCCAGTAGTATTATTTGGGACACAATGAACACTGAAGCTTTCTTT

v_call: TRBV28
j_call: TRBJ1-2
clone_size: few
d_call: TRBD1
cdr3_aa: CASSLLGDRGDGYTF
cdr3_nt: TGTGCCAGCAGTTTATTGGGGGACAGGGGTGATGGCTACACCTTC

v_call: TRBV2
j_call: TRBJ2-1
clone_size: many
d_call: NA
cdr3_aa: CASNPRGELDEQFF
cdr3_nt: TGTGCCAGCAACCCGAGGGGGGAGTTGGATGAGCAGTTCTTC

v_call: TRBV18
j_call: TRBJ2-7
clone_size: NA
d_call: TRBD1
cdr3_aa: CASSPGPGQVSYEQYF
cdr3_nt: TGTGCCAGCTCACCTGGCCCGGGACAGGTGTCCTACGAGCAGTACTTC

v_call: TRBV3-1
j_call: TRBJ2-1
clone_size: few
d_call: TRBD2
cdr3_aa: CASSQGTSGHNEQLF
cdr3_nt: TGTGCCAGCAGCCAAGGGACTAGCGGACACAATGAGCAGCTCTTC

v_call: TRBV2
j_call: TRBJ2-1
clone_size: NA
d_call: TRBD2
cdr3_aa: CASKATSGSSGYNEQFF
cdr3_nt: TGTGCCAGCAAAGCGACTAGCGGGAGCTCTGGGTACAATGAGCAGTTCTTC

v_call: TRBV9
j_call: TRBJ1-2
clone_size: few
d_call: TRBD1
cdr3_aa: CASSAHRTGAYNYGYTF
cdr3_nt: TGTGCCAGCAGCGCCCACCGGACAGGGGCATATAACTATGGCTACACCTTC

v_call: TRBV7-3
j_call: TRBJ1-1
clone_size: few
d_call: NA
cdr3_aa: CASSPLGGANTEAFF
cdr3_nt: TGTGCCAGCAGCCCCCTGGGAGGGGCGAACACTGAAGCTTTCTTT

v_call: TRBV3-1
j_call: TRBJ2-7
clone_size: many
d_call: TRBD1
cdr3_aa: CASSQKGQGYEQYF
cdr3_nt: TGTGCCAGCAGCCAGAAGGGACAGGGCTACGAGCAGTACTTC

v_call: TRBV28
j_call: TRBJ1-1
clone_size: few
d_call: NA
cdr3_aa: CASILGDTEAFF
cdr3_nt: TGTGCCAGCATCCTCGGAGACACTGAAGCTTTCTTT

v_call: TRBV2
j_call: TRBJ2-5
clone_size: NA
d_call: NA
cdr3_aa: CASRADSVQETQYF
cdr3_nt: TGTGCCAGCAGAGCGGACAGCGTACAAGAGACCCAGTACTTC

v_call: TRBV7-8
j_call: TRBJ2-7
clone_size: few
d_call: NA
cdr3_aa: CASSFSGSSYGQYF
cdr3_nt: TGTGCCAGCAGCTTCAGTGGGAGCTCCTACGGGCAGTACTTC

v_call: TRBV4-2
j_call: TRBJ2-7
clone_size: NA
d_call: NA
cdr3_aa: CASSQEGNYEQYF
cdr3_nt: TGTGCCAGCAGCCAAGAAGGGAATTACGAGCAGTACTTC

v_call: TRBV19
j_call: TRBJ1-2
clone_size: NA
d_call: NA
cdr3_aa: CASSIIWTAHGYTF
cdr3_nt: TGTGCCAGTAGTATAATCTGGACAGCTCATGGCTACACCTTC

v_call: TRBV12-3/TRBV12-4
j_call: TRBJ1-1
clone_size: many
d_call: NA
cdr3_aa: CASSTQQNTEAFF
cdr3_nt: TGTGCCAGCAGTACACAACAGAACACTGAAGCTTTCTTT

v_call: TRBV2
j_call: TRBJ1-6
clone_size: many
d_call: NA
cdr3_aa: CASMKRPPGGNSPLHF
cdr3_nt: TGTGCCAGCATGAAACGGCCCCCGGGGGGGAATTCACCCCTCCACTTT

v_call: TRBV12-3/TRBV12-4
j_call: TRBJ2-3
clone_size: many
d_call: TRBD1
cdr3_aa: CASSPLQGAGTDTQYF
cdr3_nt: TGTGCCAGCAGCCCACTACAGGGGGCAGGCACAGATACGCAGTATTTT

v_call: TRBV20-1
j_call: TRBJ2-5
clone_size: NA
d_call: NA
cdr3_aa: CSARDFRGGGGWETQYF
cdr3_nt: TGCAGTGCTAGAGATTTCCGAGGAGGAGGGGGTTGGGAGACCCAGTACTTC

v_call: TRBV28
j_call: TRBJ2-1
clone_size: NA
d_call: NA
cdr3_aa: CASSSPGISEQFF
cdr3_nt: TGTGCCAGCAGTTCCCCAGGGATAAGTGAGCAGTTCTTC

v_call: TRBV28
j_call: TRBJ1-6
clone_size: NA
d_call: NA
cdr3_aa: CASRGFSGESYNSPLHF
cdr3_nt: TGTGCCAGCAGGGGGTTTTCGGGGGAATCCTATAATTCACCCCTCCACTTT

v_call: TRBV18
j_call: TRBJ2-1
clone_size: many
d_call: TRBD2
cdr3_aa: CASSPLLAGDEQFF
cdr3_nt: TGTGCCAGCTCACCACTTCTAGCGGGAGACGAGCAGTTCTTC

v_call: TRBV4-1
j_call: TRBJ2-3
clone_size: NA
d_call: NA
cdr3_aa: CASSQATEYSTDTQYF
cdr3_nt: TGCGCCAGCAGCCAAGCTACAGAATATAGCACAGATACGCAGTATTTT

v_call: TRBV6-1
j_call: TRBJ2-3
clone_size: NA
d_call: NA
cdr3_aa: CASNPRGYGTDTQYF
cdr3_nt: TGTGCCAGCAACCCGAGGGGCTACGGCACAGATACGCAGTATTTT

v_call: TRBV30
j_call: TRBJ2-7
clone_size: many
d_call: NA
cdr3_aa: CASTLSQGSSYEQYF
cdr3_nt: TGTGCCTCCACATTATCACAGGGATCCTCCTACGAGCAGTACTTC

v_call: TRBV25-1
j_call: TRBJ1-6
clone_size: NA
d_call: NA
cdr3_aa: CASSEGTGWDNSPLHF
cdr3_nt: TGTGCCAGCAGTGAAGGAACAGGGTGGGATAATTCACCCCTCCACTTT

v_call: TRBV2
j_call: TRBJ2-7
clone_size: many
d_call: NA
cdr3_aa: CASSEAPEQYF
cdr3_nt: TGTGCCAGCAGTGAAGCGCCCGAGCAGTACTTC

v_call: TRBV4-1
j_call: TRBJ2-7
clone_size: few
d_call: NA
cdr3_aa: CASSQVMDSYEQYF
cdr3_nt: TGCGCCAGCAGCCAAGTAATGGACTCCTACGAGCAGTACTTC

v_call: TRBV2
j_call: TRBJ2-7
clone_size: many
d_call: NA
cdr3_aa: CASKVSYEQYF
cdr3_nt: TGTGCCAGCAAAGTCTCCTACGAGCAGTACTTC